The clone carrying this T cell receptor beta chain appeared a few times. Its matching antigen is unknown. The data are from a study of T cell repertoires in cytomegalovirus infection. The CDR3 sequence is 20 residues long. Germline CDR1 MNHEY, CDR2 SMNVEV (reference sequence). The trim removed 6 bases at V and 0 bases at J, leaving 20 bases unmatched. The study's findings and limits: Across the ex vivo response, the dominant clonotypes were HLA-C-restricted CMV-specific TCR beta clonotypes.

Via MiXCR, TCRdb re-called the reads, giving one row per CDR3 protein. The sample includes fewer than 350,000 distinct CDR3 sequences, just under 30% of them seen just once. The specimen was cultured PBMCs, collected from culture after CMV antigen stimulation. This clonotype was obtained from a human donor in good health (CMV status not recorded). Some clones in this sample may be carry-over from other donors' samples. The V call is TRBV27, the J call TRBJ2-1; 7 bases align to TRBD2. The chain's CDR3 is CASSKRPSRDYRSSYNEQFF. The CDR3 nucleotides read TGTGCCAGCAGCAAACGCCCATCCCGGGACTATCGAAGCTCCTACAATGAGCAGTTCTTC.